The clone carrying this T cell receptor (beta chain) has just one count. This sample is drawn from a study of technical replicates of blood from a few donors. Trimming pared 4 bases from V and 1 base from J, leaving 15 bases between. The CDR3 contains 16 residues. CDR1 and CDR2 (germline): SGHNT, YYREEE (reference sequence). Measured with immunoSEQ multiplex PCR; TCRdb has only the in-frame clones, and not every one. The sample shows approximately 17,000 clones, about nine tenths of them seen only once. The sequence came from a human donor in good health. Sequences were obtained from PBMCs. This chain joins TRBV5-4 and TRBJ2-1, with a possible D match to TRBD2 (5 bases). The CDR3 reads CASSELITGSYNEQFF. For the CDR3, the DNA is TGTGCCAGCAGCGAACTAATCACGGGGTCCTACAATGAGCAGTTCTTC.